This T cell receptor beta chain was profiled in a study of T cells in localized non-small cell lung cancer (dated by TCRdb to between 2020 and 2021). With regard to the full study: Comparing tumors with uninvolved tumor-adjacent lungs, the study looked at the T cell repertoires of roughly 250 patients with early-stage NSCLC. The cohort was made up of around 250 treatment-naive NSCLC patients whose localized lung tumors had been resected. A mean age of around 66 years was recorded for the NSCLC patients, of whom under 150 were male and 95 to 110 were female.

Note on this clone: What antigen it recognizes has not been identified. Per-base quality was not reported, and no clone a single base away is much larger than it.

General findings and caveats noted by the study authors: Uninvolved tumor-adjacent lung showed the highest T cell clonality, higher than tumor, which suggests more focused antigenic responses in the uninvolved tumor-adjacent lung. Higher blood T cell density associated with longer overall survival, while higher adjacent-lung clonality associated with shorter survival. A median of approximately 57 of the top 100 tumor clones were detected in paired uninvolved adjacent lung, and 25 to 35 of these tumor clones were also found among the top 100 clones of the paired uninvolved adjacent lung. Because multi-region tumor sequencing was not performed, intratumor heterogeneity could not be ruled out. Because of the exploratory design, TCR variables were selected using unadjusted p-values without false-discovery rate correction.

V is cut by 0 bases and J by 0 bases, and the space between the germline ends is 9 bases. The CDR3 contains 15 residues, cysteine and phenylalanine counted. Just CDR3 DNA is preserved here, 45 bases in frame from base 1. The germline V gene (reference sequence) provides CDR1 SGHNT and CDR2 YYREEE. At diagnosis, peripheral blood, uninvolved tumor-adjacent lung and tumor were collected and stored as a combination of fresh-frozen and FFPE material. For TCR repertoire profiling, blood samples were analyzed in the form of peripheral blood mononuclear cells. TCR beta CDR3 regions were sequenced from DNA using the immunoSEQ Assay. As for the original processing: To compute T cell density, TCR beta template counts were normalized to usable DNA, which was estimated by amplifying housekeeping genes. Using the preseqR package, richness was estimated by extrapolating to 120,000 templates for tissue samples and 400,000 templates for PBMC samples. Clonality was defined as one minus Pielou's evenness. To identify tissue-enriched TCRs, differential abundance testing was run on productive amino-acid clonotypes with a minimum total count of 5 and an alpha of 0.1. The Jaccard Index and the Morisita Overlap Index were used to measure repertoire overlap between compartments. GLIPH grouped TCR beta CDR3s together with public tetramer-defined viral CDR3s, and a viral motif had to include at least three viral sequences and show V-gene enrichment. TCRdb's version of the immuneACCESS table is confined to in-frame rearrangements and falls short of the full clone set. An unresolved V gene accounts for under half of the shortfall where checked; the remainder is of unknown origin. The V and J calls and clone size come from that table; D and trimming were worked out from the DNA. This sample comprises over 40,000 clones, about 86% of them detected only once. The ten most abundant clones make up approximately 6.4% of the sample.

The source material was peripheral blood, sampled before any cancer treatment. The source is a woman aged 18 to 55 with stage III lung adenocarcinoma. The V gene is TRBV5-4 and the J gene is TRBJ1-1, with the D segment identity uncertain. CDR3 protein: CASSLEYGMNTEAFF. The sequence in DNA is TGTGCCAGCAGCTTGGAGTACGGTATGAACACTGAAGCTTTCTTT.